Sequencing of this T cell receptor (beta chain) was carried out in a study of blood T cell repertoires in COVID-19. The CDR3 covers 16 residues. Germline CDR1 MNHEY, CDR2 SMNVEV (reference sequence). V shed 5 bases and J 3 bases; nucleotides not matched to a gene: 8. Some clones are missing from TCRdb's copy, which holds only in-frame ones; the method was immunoSEQ multiplex PCR. The sample gives 300,000 to 350,000 clones, roughly 90% of which show up once; roughly 2.9% is in the top ten. What was sequenced was peripheral blood. The V gene is TRBV27, the J gene TRBJ2-2; 8 bases are a match to TRBD1. The clonotype comes from a woman aged 25-40 years with COVID-19, enrolled during active disease. DNA of the CDR3: TGTGCCAGCAGTCCATGGACAGGGAGTTACACCGGGGAGCTGTTTTTT. Translating it yields CASSPWTGSYTGELFF.